The 31 T cell receptor beta chains given below trace back to one sample, sequenced in a study of T cells in narcolepsy. Data came from immunoSEQ multiplex PCR; TCRdb stores just in-frame clones and leaves some out. This sample carries fewer than 35,000 clones, about four fifths of them seen once, and the ten largest clones take approximately 1%. Sequenced: CD45RA- memory CD4+ T cells from PBMCs. All receptors derive from a human donor with narcolepsy.

This rearrangement joins TRBV29-1 to TRBJ2-1; D is uncertain. In germline, CDR1 is SQVTM, CDR2 ANQGSEA. Trimming took off 1 base at V and 10 bases at J, with 14 bases between the two ends. The CDR3 totals 13 residues. The CDR3 bases are TGCAGCGTTGAAGCGGCGGTTACGATGGAGCAGTTCTTC. This translates into CSVEAAVTMEQFF.

The chain joins TRBV4-3 to TRBJ2-1; the D is unclear. Per the germline V gene, CDR1 is LGHNA and CDR2 is YSLEER. The length of the CDR3 is 14 residues. Trimming pared 5 bases from V and 1 base from J, leaving 9 bases between. CDR3 in amino acids: CASSTRGSYNEQFF. The CDR3 DNA reads TGCGCCAGCAGCACTCGAGGTTCCTACAATGAGCAGTTCTTC.

The J gene is TRBJ2-7, the V gene TRBV11-2; the match to TRBD2 covers 9 bases. V was pared by 5 bases and J by 4 bases, with 15 bases of the junction left unmatched. The germline V gene has CDR1 SGHAT and CDR2 FQNNGV. This CDR3 is 17 amino acids long. The CDR3 is CASSGGSGRHISYEQYF. DNA of the CDR3: TGTGCCAGCAGCGGAGGCAGCGGGAGGCATATTAGTTACGAGCAGTACTTC.

The chain links TRBV7-8 to TRBJ1-2; 7 bases are shared with TRBD1. V was pared by 8 bases and J by 7 bases, with 10 bases of the junction left unmatched. Germline V gene sequence: CDR1 SGHVS, CDR2 FQNEAQ. The CDR3 sequence is 13 residues long. The CDR3 DNA sequence: TGTGCCAGCGCATTAGTCAGGGGGGGTGGCTACACCTTC. Encoded protein: CASALVRGGGYTF.

The V and J genes are TRBV5-8 and TRBJ2-4; the D gene is possibly TRBD2 (6 bases). This CDR3 has 15 amino acids. Trimming shortened V by 4 bases and J by 0 bases, and 11 bases separated the two germline ends. Germline lookup yields CDR1 SGHTS and CDR2 YDEGEE. The DNA of the CDR3 is TGTGCCAGCAGCGCGTTGGGACTAGCCAAAAACATTCAGTACTTC. Protein product: CASSALGLAKNIQYF.

The V call is TRBV7-6, the J call TRBJ2-1, with 12 bases lining up with TRBD2. The CDR3 is made up of 17 amino acids. The V segment lost 2 bases and the J segment 9 bases; nucleotides outside the gene matches: 11. CDR1 and CDR2 from the germline V gene are SGHVS and FNYEAQ. CDR3 DNA: TGTGCCAGCAGCTTATATGAGGGGCTAGCGGGAGGGACTGAGCAGTTCTTC. Its protein is CASSLYEGLAGGTEQFF.

The chain joins TRBV6-5 to TRBJ2-1; 10 positions agree with TRBD2. Germline V gene lookup returns CDR1 MNHEY and CDR2 SVGAGI. This CDR3 contains 16 residues. The trim removed 1 base at V and 5 bases at J, leaving 5 bases unmatched. The CDR3 loop is CASSYFALAGNNEQFF. As DNA, the CDR3 is TGTGCCAGCAGTTACTTCGCACTAGCGGGAAACAATGAGCAGTTCTTC.

The chain employs TRBV28 and TRBJ2-7, with 9 bases matching TRBD1. V was clipped by 6 bases and J by 3 bases; unmatched bases: 15. There are 17 residues in the CDR3. CDR1 is MDHEN and CDR2 is SYDVKM in the germline V gene. CDR3 DNA: TGTGCCAGCAGGGGACAGGGAAATAATATCCTATTCTACGAGCAGTACTTC. It codes for CASRGQGNNILFYEQYF.

The genes are TRBV7-9 and TRBJ2-1; D is uncertain. Germline V gene sequence: CDR1 SEHNR, CDR2 FQNEAQ (reference sequence). The CDR3 is made up of 16 amino acids. V was trimmed by 1 base and J by 6 bases, leaving 16 bases between them. Here the CDR3 reads CASSLVIGLGRNEQFF. The CDR3 bases are TGTGCCAGCAGCTTAGTTATAGGGCTAGGCCGCAATGAGCAGTTCTTC.

On this clone: Sequence at one end of the junction differs from germline and may be a read error. The chain uses TRBV7-7 and TRBJ2-4; D is perhaps TRBD2 (6 bases). Germline loops: CDR1 SSHAT, CDR2 FNYEAQ (reference sequence). This CDR3 spans 18 amino acids. The CDR3 loop reads CASSSDNRTKVSKNIQYF. CDR3 nucleotides: TGTGCTAGCAGCTCGGACAACAGGACTAAAGTCTCCAAAAACATTCAGTACTTC. Full variable domain (missing parts from reference TRBV7-7 and TRBJ2-4): GAGVSQSPRYKVTKRGQDVTLRCDPISSHATLYWYQQALGQGPEFLTYFNYEAQPDKSGLPSDRFSAERPEGSISTLTIQRTEQRDSAMYRCASSSDNRTKVSKNIQYFGAGTRLSVL.

This clone was seen more than once but under ten times. The rearrangement joins TRBV9 to TRBJ1-2; D possibly corresponds to TRBD1 (6 bases). With 0 bases removed from V and 6 bases from J, the gap between germline ends came to 18 bases. CDR1 is SGDLS, CDR2 YYNGEE, per germline. CDR3 length: 16 residues. CDR3 in amino acids: CASSVAAQGPADGYTF. In nucleotides, the CDR3 is TGTGCCAGCAGCGTAGCGGCCCAGGGGCCGGCGGATGGCTACACCTTC.

V and J are TRBV6-6 and TRBJ2-7; tentatively, D is TRBD1 or TRBD2 (5 bases each). CDR1 and CDR2 from the germline V gene are MNHNY and SVGAGI (reference sequence). The V end was cut by 7 bases, the J end by 3 bases, with 19 bases between. CDR3 size: 15 residues. The CDR3 protein is CASTTGRGASYEQYF. CDR3 sequence (DNA): TGTGCCAGCACCACGGGACGGGGAGCAAGCTACGAGCAGTACTTC.

This clone was recorded once. The V call is TRBV11-3, the J call TRBJ1-2; TRBD1 aligns across 9 bases. The germline V gene has CDR1 SGHNT and CDR2 YENEEA. The V gene end was trimmed by 5 bases and the J gene end by 6 bases; junction bases not matched to a gene: 10. This CDR3 comprises 15 residues. In DNA form, the CDR3 reads TGTGCCAGCAGCCTGAACAGGGGGCGAATGGATGGCTACACCTTC. Amino acid sequence: CASSLNRGRMDGYTF.

V usage is TRBV2 and J usage is TRBJ2-7; 7 bases map to TRBD2. The germline V gene encodes CDR1 SNHLY and CDR2 FYNNEI. This CDR3 is built from 12 residues. V trimming: 10 bases; J trimming: 0 bases; junction bases outside the gene matches: 3. In DNA form, the CDR3 reads TGTGCCACCAAGCGGGACTCCTACGAGCAGTACTTC. It encodes CATKRDSYEQYF.

V usage is TRBV7-3 and J usage is TRBJ2-1; a weak D match, TRBD2 (5 bases). Germline values: CDR1 SGHTA, CDR2 FQGTGA. The CDR3 covers 17 residues. V was trimmed by 1 base and J by 9 bases, leaving 22 bases between them. DNA for the CDR3: TGTGCCAGCAGCTTAAATTCCGTCGGGATAAATTTGGGTGAGCAGTTCTTC. It specifies CASSLNSVGINLGEQFF.

The J gene is TRBJ1-4, the V gene TRBV30, with unresolved D. CDR1 and CDR2 from the germline V gene are GTSNPN and SVGIG (reference sequence). Trimming left V 1 base short and J 0 bases short, with 6 bases between. The CDR3 totals 14 residues. The CDR3 nucleotides are TGTGCCTGGAGTGGAGCCTCAACTAATGAAAAACTGTTTTTT. Protein product: CAWSGASTNEKLFF.

The chain combines TRBV11-2 with TRBJ2-3; 13 bases fit TRBD2. V lost 5 bases, J lost 0 bases, and 8 bases stayed unmatched. CDR1 is SGHAT, CDR2 FQNNGV, per germline. CDR3 length: 18 residues. The CDR3 loop reads CASSLRLAGGTSTDTQYF. CDR3 DNA: TGTGCCAGCAGCCTACGACTAGCGGGAGGAACTAGCACAGATACGCAGTATTTT.

This chain joins TRBV4-1 and TRBJ2-7, with TRBD1 matching 7 bases. Germline lookup yields CDR1 MGHRA and CDR2 YSYEKL. Trimming at V came to 0 bases and at J to 3 bases, leaving 5 bases not matched to a gene. The CDR3 consists of 15 residues. The CDR3 DNA reads as TGCGCCAGCAGCCAAGAACGGGGACAGCTCTACGAGCAGTACTTC. Its translation: CASSQERGQLYEQYF.

The chain couples TRBV10-3 to TRBJ2-6; TRBD1 matches at 10 bases. CDR1 and CDR2 from the germline V gene are ENHRY and SYGVKD. V lost 10 bases and J lost 0; bases outside the gene matches: 9. The CDR3 extends over 17 amino acids. The CDR3 DNA reads as TGTGCCACGACCCGGGACAGGGGATACTCTGGGGCCAACGTCCTGACTTTC. Amino acid sequence: CATTRDRGYSGANVLTF.

The chain links TRBV6-1 to TRBJ2-1; a weak D match, TRBD2 (6 bases). CDR1 is MNHNS, CDR2 SASEGT, per germline. Trimming took 4 bases from V and 2 from J, leaving 15 bases between them. The CDR3 runs to 16 residues. The CDR3 reads CASSARVSGPYNEQFF. The CDR3 DNA follows: TGTGCCAGCAGTGCCCGAGTGAGCGGGCCCTACAATGAGCAGTTCTTC.

In the case of this clone: In this CDR3 the conserved last residue, phenylalanine or tryptophan, is missing, so a read error is likely. CDR3 in amino acids: CSARGGYEQYL. The CDR3 nucleotides are TGCAGTGCTAGGGGCGGATACGAGCAGTACCTC. This rearrangement joins TRBV20-1 to TRBJ2-7; no definite D call. The germline gives CDR1 DFQATT, CDR2 SNEGSKA (reference sequence). CDR3 length equals 11 residues. Trimming took off 3 bases at V and 4 bases at J, with 7 bases between the two ends.

This clone occurred a few times. The V and J genes are TRBV7-9 and TRBJ2-3, with D hard to call. Germline lookup yields CDR1 SEHNR and CDR2 FQNEAQ (reference sequence). V lost 5 bases, J lost 2 bases, and 5 bases lay in between. The CDR3 has 12 residues. In DNA form, the CDR3 reads TGTGCCAGCAGCCCTATCACAGATACGCAGTATTTT. This encodes CASSPITDTQYF.

This clone was recorded a few times. The genes are TRBV19 and TRBJ1-1; D perhaps matches TRBD1 (5 bases). The CDR3 runs to 14 residues. Germline V gene lookup returns CDR1 LNHDA and CDR2 SQIVND (reference sequence). V lost 5 bases to trimming and J lost 1 base, with 11 bases between them. The CDR3 is CASSRGGENTEAFF. In nucleotides, the CDR3 is TGTGCCAGTAGTCGGGGAGGGGAGAACACTGAAGCTTTCTTT.

The chain recombines TRBV12-5 with TRBJ2-3, with unresolved D. CDR3 size: 15 residues. Germline V lookup: CDR1 LGHNT, CDR2 FRNRAP. The ends were cut back, 1 base at V and 4 bases at J, with 12 bases in the middle. DNA for the CDR3: TGTGCTAGTGGTTTGGGAGGAGCTTTTGCAGATACGCAGTATTTT. Residues: CASGLGGAFADTQYF.

V and J are TRBV7-3 and TRBJ2-3; TRBD2 matches at 9 bases. The ends lost 0 bases at V and 6 bases at J; junction bases unmatched: 7. Germline values: CDR1 SGHTA, CDR2 FQGTGA. The CDR3 is 16 residues long. The CDR3, as DNA: TGTGCCAGCAGCTTAACGGCTAGCGGGGACCCCGATACGCAGTATTTT. Its protein is CASSLTASGDPDTQYF. The whole variable domain, remainder taken from reference TRBV7-3 and TRBJ2-3, is GAGVSQTPSNKVTEKGKYVELRCDPISGHTALYWYRQSLGQGPEFLIYFQGTGAADDSGLPNDRFFAVRPEGSVSTLKIQRTERGDSAVYLCASSLTASGDPDTQYFGPGTRLTVL.

This rearrangement joins TRBV7-2 to TRBJ2-1, with 8 bases identical to TRBD2. This CDR3 region has 15 residues. V shed 0 bases and J 4 bases; nucleotides not matched to a gene: 2. CDR1 and CDR2 from the germline V gene are SGHTA and FQGNSA. The CDR3 nucleotides are TGTGCCAGCAGCTTAGCAGCGGGAGTGTACAATGAGCAGTTCTTC. Amino acid sequence: CASSLAAGVYNEQFF.

This clone was detected once. V usage is TRBV5-6 and J usage is TRBJ1-4, with D tentatively TRBD1 (5 bases). The CDR3 consists of 14 residues. Trimming shortened V by 2 bases and J by 4 bases, and 9 bases separated the two germline ends. Germline-derived CDR1 and CDR2 are SGHDT and YYEEEE. This CDR3 reads CASSFGADNEKLFF. CDR3 DNA sequence: TGTGCCAGCAGCTTTGGGGCAGATAATGAAAAACTGTTTTTT.

The V gene is TRBV11-2, the J gene TRBJ1-2, with a weak D call TRBD1 (5 bases). Trimming took off 5 bases at V and 4 bases at J, with 11 bases between the two ends. Germline CDR1 reads SGHAT; CDR2 reads FQNNGV. The CDR3 sequence is 13 residues long. CDR3 region: CASSPDSRYGYTF. The CDR3 DNA reads as TGTGCCAGCAGCCCAGACAGCCGCTATGGCTACACCTTC.

The gene calls are TRBV19 and TRBJ1-3, with unresolved D. Germline V gives CDR1 LNHDA, CDR2 SQIVND (reference sequence). The ends were cut back, 3 bases at V and 1 base at J, with 13 bases in the middle. This CDR3 contains 16 residues. CDR3 sequence (DNA): TGTGCCAGTAGTATTGGCGCAGGCTCTTCTGGAAACACCATATATTTT. Translated: CASSIGAGSSGNTIYF.

This clone was seen a handful of times. The V and J genes are TRBV7-8 and TRBJ1-1; no clear D gene. CDR1 is SGHVS, CDR2 FQNEAQ, per germline. V lost 6 bases and J lost 2, with 1 base in between. The CDR3 has 10 amino acids. As DNA, the CDR3 is TGTGCCAGCAGTAACACTGAAGCTTTCTTT. Its translation: CASSNTEAFF.

J is TRBJ1-1 and V is TRBV28; no firm D call. In germline, CDR1 is MDHEN, CDR2 SYDVKM. Trimming took 3 bases from V and 11 from J, leaving 13 bases between them. The CDR3 sequence is 12 residues long. The CDR3 loop is CASSLSGLRAFF. The DNA for the CDR3 is TGTGCCAGCAGTTTGTCAGGCTTGCGCGCTTTCTTT.